These 9 T cell receptor beta chains share one sample of origin, sequenced in a study of shared clonotypes between healthy human individuals. The repertoire was sequenced with immunoSEQ multiplex PCR; TCRdb's copy has only in-frame clones and lacks some. The sample lists roughly 120,000 clones; 65% to 75% were seen once. The sequenced material came from memory CD8+ T cells sorted from blood. Subset reported: CD45RO+ cells pooled with CCR7-negative TemRA cells. All receptors derive from a woman between 25 and 40 years old in good health.

The J gene is TRBJ2-1, the V gene TRBV6-5; TRBD1 might be the D (6 bases). Trimming took 6 bases from V and 6 from J, leaving 18 bases between them. Germline V gene sequence: CDR1 MNHEY, CDR2 SVGAGI. There are 15 residues in the CDR3. CDR3 sequence reads: CASSPNSGVGNEQFF. For the CDR3, the DNA is TGTGCCAGCAGCCCCAACTCAGGGGTGGGCAATGAGCAGTTCTTC.

This clone has a handful of counts. The chain uses TRBV27 and TRBJ1-1, with a tentative D call TRBD1 (5 bases). The germline gives CDR1 MNHEY, CDR2 SMNVEV (reference sequence). This CDR3 is built from 13 residues. The ends were cut back, 3 bases at V and 4 bases at J, with 9 bases in the middle. In nucleotides, the CDR3 is TGTGCCAGCAGTTTCTGGGGGGGCACTGAAGCTTTCTTT. This translates into CASSFWGGTEAFF.

V usage is TRBV14 and J usage is TRBJ2-7, with D perhaps matching TRBD2 (5 bases). Germline-derived CDR1 and CDR2 are SGHDN and FVKESK. This CDR3 is built from 14 residues. With 3 bases removed from V and 0 bases from J, the gap between germline ends came to 9 bases. The CDR3 DNA reads as TGTGCCAGCAGCCAGAGGACTCTCTCCTACGAGCAGTACTTC. Translating it yields CASSQRTLSYEQYF.

The chain recombines TRBV27 with TRBJ2-7, with 10 nucleotides matching TRBD2. The CDR3 spans 15 residues. The V gene end was trimmed by 5 bases and the J gene end by 4 bases; junction bases not matched to a gene: 8. The V gene's germline CDR1 is MNHEY and CDR2 SMNVEV (reference sequence). The CDR3: CASSGTGLAIYEQYF. CDR3 bases: TGTGCCAGCAGTGGAACGGGACTAGCGATATACGAGCAGTACTTC.

This clone was found a few times. The rearrangement links TRBV6-5 to TRBJ2-7; D perhaps matches TRBD1 (6 bases). The CDR3 runs 14 residues. Between the trimmed V and J ends, which lost 2 bases and 2 bases, there was a span of 10 bases. Germline assignment: CDR1 MNHEY and CDR2 SVGAGI. CDR3 DNA: TGTGCCAGCAGTTACGAGGACAGCCCCTACGAGCAGTACTTC. This translates into CASSYEDSPYEQYF.

The chain links TRBV29-1 to TRBJ2-1; 11 nucleotides align to TRBD2. CDR3 length equals 12 residues. Germline V lookup: CDR1 SQVTM, CDR2 ANQGSEA. With 4 bases clipped from V and 13 bases from J, the junction kept 6 bases outside the gene matches. The CDR3 nucleotides read TGCAGCGTTGGACTAGCGGGATCACAACAGTTCTTC. Amino acids: CSVGLAGSQQFF.

The chain links TRBV12-2 to TRBJ1-2. TRBV12-2 is labeled a pseudogene. This CDR3 contains 13 residues. CDR3 nucleotide sequence: TGTGCCAGCACCCTATTGGGGGGCTATGGCTACACCTTC. It codes for CASTLLGGYGYTF.

By proportion, this clone is medium-sized (0.01 to 0.1%). The chain is built from TRBV10-1 and TRBJ1-1; D is possibly TRBD1 (5 bases). CDR1 is WNHNN, CDR2 SYGVQD, per germline (reference sequence). The CDR3 runs to 14 residues. With 5 bases removed from V and 5 bases from J, the gap between germline ends came to 15 bases. CDR3 nucleotide sequence: TGCGCCAGCAGTTCGACAGACGAGGGGACTGAAGCTTTCTTT. The encoded protein is CASSSTDEGTEAFF.

CDR3 sequence: CASSDTNANTGELFF. The CDR3 DNA reads TGTGCCAGCAGCGATACAAACGCGAACACCGGGGAGCTGTTTTTT. This rearrangement joins TRBV6-4 to TRBJ2-2; no clear D gene. This CDR3 contains 15 residues. Germline CDR1 reads MRHNA; CDR2 reads SNTAGT. Trimming took off 6 bases at V and 0 bases at J, with 11 bases between the two ends.